The 9 T cell receptor beta chains reported below all come from one sample, sequenced in a study of shared clonotypes between healthy human individuals. Sequenced by immunoSEQ multiplex PCR; TCRdb stores in-frame clones only, minus some. The table has 1.5 million to 2.5 million clones, roughly 95% seen once. CD45RO negativity and positive selection for CCR7 defined naive CD8 cells, a population that excluded terminally differentiated effector memory CD45RA+ cells. The specimen sequenced was naive CD8+ T cells sorted from blood. Every receptor here comes from a man aged 18 to 29 in good health.

This chain joins TRBV28 and TRBJ2-7, with D perhaps matching TRBD1 (7 bases). The CDR3 covers 16 residues. V shed 4 bases and J shed 0 bases, with 16 bases lying between them. CDR1 and CDR2 from the germline V gene are MDHEN and SYDVKM. This CDR3 reads CASSSLRGATSYEQYF. DNA of the CDR3: TGTGCCAGCAGTTCACTCAGGGGGGCAACCTCCTACGAGCAGTACTTC.

The chain carries TRBV5-6 and TRBJ2-7; D remains unclear. CDR1 and CDR2 from the germline V gene are SGHDT and YYEEEE. CDR3 length: 14 amino acids. The V end was cut by 4 bases, the J end by 4 bases, with 15 bases between. The CDR3 DNA sequence: TGTGCCAGCAGCACGTCGCTCAGGATATACGAGCAGTACTTC. It specifies CASSTSLRIYEQYF. Complete variable domain (other parts from reference TRBV5-6 and TRBJ2-7): DAGVTQSPTHLIKTRGQQVTLRCSPKSGHDTVSWYQQALGQGPQFIFQYYEEEERQRGNFPDRFSGHQFPNYSSELNVNALLLGDSALYLCASSTSLRIYEQYFGPGTRLTVT.

The chain links TRBV6-5 to TRBJ2-5; D unresolved. With 6 bases removed from V and 9 bases from J, the gap between germline ends came to 20 bases. Germline V lookup: CDR1 MNHEY, CDR2 SVGAGI. This CDR3 has 14 residues. In nucleotides, the CDR3 is TGTGCCAGCAGCCACCCTACAGCGCCAGGAGCCCAGTACTTC. Its translation is CASSHPTAPGAQYF.

Worth noting for this clone: This same CDR3 is encoded by further DNA sequences in the sample. This chain uses TRBV6-5 with TRBJ1-5, with no clear D. The germline V gene encodes CDR1 MNHEY and CDR2 SVGAGI. The CDR3 spans 12 residues. The ends were cut back, 6 bases at V and 2 bases at J, with 5 bases in the middle. In nucleotides, the CDR3 is TGTGCCAGCAGCGACGGCAATCAGCCCCAGCATTTT. Its protein is CASSDGNQPQHF.

This clone has a single count. The genes are TRBV9 and TRBJ2-5; D unclear. Trimming pared 4 bases from V and 2 bases from J, leaving 18 bases between. Germline-derived CDR1 and CDR2 are SGDLS and YYNGEE. The CDR3 has 16 amino acids. CDR3: CASSTPGSTPQETQYF. DNA for the CDR3: TGTGCCAGCAGCACCCCTGGGTCAACTCCTCAAGAGACCCAGTACTTC.

The chain couples TRBV2 to TRBJ1-1; D might be TRBD1 (5 bases). CDR1 and CDR2 from the germline V gene are SNHLY and FYNNEI. The V end lost 6 bases, the J end lost 1 base, and 12 bases lay between the germline ends. The CDR3 contains 14 residues. The CDR3 loop reads CASRGIGENTEAFF. The CDR3 coding sequence is TGTGCCAGCAGGGGGATAGGGGAGAACACTGAAGCTTTCTTT. The full variable domain, with the rest looked up from reference TRBV2 and TRBJ1-1, is EPEVTQTPSHQVTQMGQEVILRCVPISNHLYFYWYRQILGQKVEFLVSFYNNEISEKSEIFDDQFSVERPDGSNFTLKIRSTKLEDSAMYFCASRGIGENTEAFFGQGTRLTVV.

The V call is TRBV7-6, the J call TRBJ2-1; D is possibly TRBD2 (6 bases). The length of the CDR3 is 14 residues. The germline gives CDR1 SGHVS, CDR2 FNYEAQ. V dropped 1 base and J dropped 7 bases, with 11 bases sitting between them. The chain's CDR3 is CASSLEMGGNEQFF. The CDR3 DNA follows: TGTGCCAGCAGCTTAGAGATGGGGGGAAATGAGCAGTTCTTC.

This clone has just a few counts. J is TRBJ1-6 and V is TRBV6-6, with 8 bases that match TRBD1. Looked up from germline, CDR1 is MNHNY and CDR2 is SVGAGI (reference sequence). V was pared by 6 bases and J by 15 bases, with 10 bases of the junction left unmatched. This CDR3 has 13 residues. CDR3 in amino acids: CASSLPGQGFLHF. CDR3 nucleotides: TGTGCCAGCAGCCTACCCGGACAGGGTTTCCTCCACTTT.

This clone turned up a few times. The gene calls are TRBV5-4 and TRBJ1-2, with unresolved D. Trimming took off 1 base at V and 4 bases at J, with 14 bases between the two ends. Germline V gene data show CDR1 as SGHNT and CDR2 as YYREEE (reference sequence). This CDR3 is built from 15 residues. The CDR3 reads CASSLNIPAGYGYTF. The CDR3 coding sequence is TGTGCCAGCAGCTTGAACATCCCCGCTGGCTATGGCTACACCTTC.